Each of the 10 T cell receptor beta chains below was sequenced from the same sample in a study of blood T cell repertoires in COVID-19. Profiling relied on immunoSEQ multiplex PCR, and the TCRdb table lists in-frame clones only, not all of them. The sample shows 200,000 to 300,000 clones, around 90% of them seen only once. The specimen was peripheral blood. These receptors all stem from a woman aged 25 to 39 with acute or convalescent COVID-19.

Details on this clone: The same CDR3 also results from other DNA sequences found in this sample. The V call is TRBV3-1 (or the pseudogene TRBV3-2), the J call TRBJ2-7; D ambiguous. The CDR3 covers 12 residues. Germline CDR1 reads LGHDT; CDR2 reads YNNKEL (reference sequence). V gave up 0 bases and J gave up 4 bases, with 4 bases separating them. CDR3 protein: CASSQDVYEQYF. DNA of the CDR3: TGTGCCAGCAGCCAAGACGTATACGAGCAGTACTTC.

The rearrangement joins TRBV6-5 to TRBJ2-7; TRBD1 is a possible D gene (8 bases). With 5 bases removed from V and 4 bases from J, the gap between germline ends came to 15 bases. The CDR3 runs 14 residues. CDR1 is MNHEY, CDR2 SVGAGI, per germline. This chain's CDR3 is CASSQTGGLYEQYF. CDR3 nucleotides: TGTGCCAGCAGTCAAACAGGGGGACTATACGAGCAGTACTTC.

This clone was observed a few times. J is TRBJ2-1 and V is TRBV19; the D gene is possibly TRBD2 (6 bases). Germline V CDR1 and CDR2: LNHDA, SQIVND (reference sequence). V was clipped by 1 base and J by 1 base, with 14 bases between them. The CDR3 runs 17 residues. The CDR3 DNA sequence: TGTGCCAGTAGTATAGCCAACCTAGCGACGTCCTACAATGAGCAGTTCTTC. It specifies CASSIANLATSYNEQFF.

This rearrangement joins TRBV6-6 to TRBJ1-2; TRBD1 aligns across 7 bases. The V gene's germline CDR1 is MNHNY and CDR2 SVGAGI (reference sequence). The CDR3 sequence is 16 residues long. The V segment lost 2 bases and the J segment 2 bases; nucleotides outside the gene matches: 8. This CDR3 is CASSYPPSTGNYGYTF. In DNA, the CDR3 is TGTGCCAGCAGTTACCCACCATCGACAGGGAACTATGGCTACACCTTC.

This chain's CDR3 is CASSYGQSGSYEQYF. The CDR3 nucleotides read TGTGCCAGCAGCTACGGACAGTCGGGTTCCTACGAGCAGTACTTC. The chain employs TRBV11-3 and TRBJ2-7; D may be TRBD1 (6 bases). The CDR3 loop spans 15 amino acids. V was cut by 4 bases and J by 1 base, with 14 bases left in between. CDR1 is SGHNT and CDR2 is YENEEA in the germline V gene.

The V call is TRBV6-2 or TRBV6-3, the J call TRBJ2-3, with D perhaps TRBD2 (6 bases). The CDR3 has 16 residues. Trimming shortened V by 6 bases and J by 2 bases, and 18 bases separated the two germline ends. Germline lookup yields CDR1 MNHEY and CDR2 SVGEGT. The CDR3 bases are TGTGCCAGCAGCCTTCGACTAGTTCGGACCACAGATACGCAGTATTTT. This encodes CASSLRLVRTTDTQYF.

The chain is built from TRBV5-6 and TRBJ2-7; possible D gene TRBD1, 6 bases. The CDR3 is 13 residues long. Germline CDR1 SGHDT, CDR2 YYEEEE. V was cut by 4 bases and J by 0 bases, with 8 bases left in between. The CDR3 nucleotides are TGTGCCAGCAGCCTGGGACACTCCTACGAGCAGTACTTC. Residues: CASSLGHSYEQYF.

In its sample, this clone was seen once. This chain joins TRBV9 and TRBJ2-1; D is unclear. The CDR3 has 13 residues. V lost 4 bases and J 4 bases, leaving 9 bases between the germline ends. Germline values: CDR1 SGDLS, CDR2 YYNGEE. CDR3 amino acids: CASSLAAYNEQFF. In DNA, the CDR3 is TGTGCCAGCAGCCTCGCGGCTTACAATGAGCAGTTCTTC.

Worth noting for this clone: Other DNA sequences in the same sample also yield this CDR3. The chain carries TRBV30 and TRBJ2-1; unclear D gene. The germline gives CDR1 GTSNPN, CDR2 SVGIG (reference sequence). V was shortened by 2 bases and J by 8 bases, with 4 bases between the two germline ends. There are 10 residues in the CDR3. The CDR3 region is CAWSRYEQFF. The CDR3 DNA reads as TGTGCCTGGAGTCGGTATGAGCAGTTCTTC.

The chain joins TRBV30 to TRBJ2-6, with 9 bases aligning to TRBD1. The CDR3 runs 15 residues. Germline-derived CDR1 and CDR2 are GTSNPN and SVGIG (reference sequence). Trimming took 3 bases from V and 3 from J; bases not matched to a gene: 3. CDR3: CAWRQGARGANVLTF. DNA of the CDR3: TGTGCCTGGAGACAGGGGGCGCGTGGGGCCAACGTCCTGACTTTC.